This entry lists 31 T cell receptor beta chains sequenced from one sample in a study of T cells in women clearing cervical HPV infection. Using immunoSEQ multiplex PCR, the repertoire was profiled, and TCRdb retains in-frame clones only, with some absent. The sample spans 20,000 to 25,000 clones; the ten largest clones claim 6%. Specimen: blood buffy coat. The receptors were sampled from a woman between 18 and 75 years old with a cervical HPV16 infection that either progressed to CIN3+ or cleared (not recorded which).

Details on this clone: The sequence runs out 3 residues before the end of the CDR3; the remainder is reconstructed from the germline J gene. This chain joins TRBV7-9 and TRBJ2-5, with D possibly being TRBD1 (6 bases). Germline CDR1 SEHNR, CDR2 FQNEAQ (reference sequence). Trimming cost V 5 bases and J 4 bases, with 11 bases left between them. CDR3 length equals 13 residues. The DNA read from the CDR3 is TGTGCCAGCAGCCCGACAGGCCGAGAGACC. Its protein product is CASSPTGRET. The full CDR3 protein reads CASSPTGRETQYF.

Details on this clone: The read ends 3 residues shy of where the CDR3 ends; the end is completed using the germline J gene. This sequence joins TRBV6-2 or TRBV6-3 and TRBJ2-7; D is perhaps TRBD2 (5 bases). The V end was cut by 3 bases, the J end by 2 bases, with 11 bases between. Germline V gene data show CDR1 as MNHEY and CDR2 as SVGEGT. CDR3 length equals 14 residues. CDR3 residues: CASSYHVGAYEQYF. CDR3 DNA, as far as it was read: TGTGCCAGCAGTTATCACGTCGGGGCCTACGAG.

Note on this clone: The CDR3 is cut off 3 residues early in the read; its end comes from the germline J gene. The chain has TRBV5-4 and TRBJ2-7; 7 bases are a match to TRBD1. Germline loops: CDR1 SGHNT, CDR2 YYREEE (reference sequence). Trimming cost V 2 bases and J 5 bases; bases outside gene matches: 10. CDR3 length: 15 residues. The CDR3 region is CASSFFDRETNEQYF. The CDR3 DNA, read in part, is TGTGCCAGCAGCTTCTTTGACAGGGAAACAAACGAG.

On this clone: The CDR3 extends 3 residues past the end of the read, so its final part is completed from the germline J gene. The gene calls are TRBV5-4 and TRBJ1-1; TRBD1 might be the D (5 bases). V was shortened by 2 bases and J by 1 base, with 12 bases between the two germline ends. The CDR3 covers 15 residues. Germline V gene data show CDR1 as SGHNT and CDR2 as YYREEE (reference sequence). Incomplete CDR3 DNA: TGTGCCAGCAGCTTTCCGGGGGTGAAGAACACTGAA. It encodes CASSFPGVKNTE. From start to end, the CDR3 is CASSFPGVKNTEAFF.

In regard to this clone: The read falls 3 residues short of the CDR3 end, and the missing part is taken from the germline J gene. The chain carries TRBV10-1 and TRBJ2-2, with 8 bases lining up with TRBD1. The CDR3 sequence is 16 residues long. Looked up from germline, CDR1 is WNHNN and CDR2 is SYGVQD (reference sequence). With 0 bases clipped from V and 0 bases from J, the junction kept 0 bases outside the gene matches. The CDR3 is CASSESTGANTGELFF. The sequenced CDR3 bases are TGCGCCAGCAGTGAGTCGACAGGGGCGAACACCGGGGAG.

About this clone itself: The CDR3 goes on 3 residues after the read ends, and that part is filled in from the germline J gene. V is TRBV11-2 and J is TRBJ2-1; no clear D. V was cut by 1 base and J by 7 bases, with 11 bases left in between. The CDR3 has 14 amino acids. CDR1 and CDR2 from the germline V gene are SGHAT and FQNNGV. This chain's CDR3 is CASSLASTRNEQFF. The CDR3 DNA, read in part, is TGTGCCAGCAGCTTAGCAAGTACGCGGAATGAG. Combining the CDR3 with reference TRBV11-2 and TRBJ2-1 gives the whole variable domain EAGVAQSPRYKIIEKRQSVAFWCNPISGHATLYWYQQILGQGPKLLIQFQNNGVVDDSQLPKDRFSAERLKGVDSTLKIQPAKLEDSAVYLCASSLASTRNEQFFGPGTRLTVL.

Remarks on this clone: The read terminates 3 residues ahead of where the CDR3 ends, so the germline J gene completes it. J is TRBJ1-6 and V is TRBV20-1; 9 bases agree with TRBD1. Germline V lookup: CDR1 DFQATT, CDR2 SNEGSKA (reference sequence). CDR3 length: 15 residues. V lost 4 bases, J lost 12 bases, and 13 bases stayed unmatched. CDR3 sequence reads: CSATTGTGFDKPLHF. The sequenced CDR3 bases are TGCAGTGCTACCACCGGGACAGGGTTTGATAAACCC.

With regard to this clone: The sequence runs out 3 residues before the end of the CDR3; the remainder is reconstructed from the germline J gene. The chain combines TRBV6-2 or TRBV6-3 with TRBJ1-2; 9 bases are shared with TRBD1. CDR1 and CDR2 from the germline V gene are MNHEY and SVGEGT. This CDR3 has 13 amino acids. CDR3 residues: CASSFRDRAGYTF. Incomplete CDR3 DNA: TGTGCCAGCAGTTTCCGGGACAGGGCCGGC.

A remark on this clone: From the germline J gene comes the end of the CDR3, since the read stops 3 residues before it. V and J are TRBV5-6 and TRBJ1-4, with TRBD1 matching over 12 bases. The germline gives CDR1 SGHDT, CDR2 YYEEEE. The V segment lost 4 bases and the J segment 7 bases; nucleotides outside the gene matches: 5. The CDR3 is 15 residues long. The CDR3 loop is CASSGDRGRSEKLFF. The part of the CDR3 DNA that was read is TGTGCCAGCAGCGGGGACAGGGGGCGCTCTGAAAAA.

Regarding this clone: Coverage ceases 3 residues before the CDR3 finishes, and the germline J gene fills in the end. The chain recombines TRBV5-1 with TRBJ2-1; possibly TRBD1 for D (6 bases). V dropped 3 bases and J dropped 0 bases, with 10 bases sitting between them. Germline V gene sequence: CDR1 SGHRS, CDR2 YFSETQ. This CDR3 contains 15 residues. The CDR3 here is CASSYGGTSYNEQFF. CDR3 bases read: TGCGCCAGCAGCTATGGGGGCACCTCCTACAATGAG.

Here the CDR3 reads CASSSYPDNNQPQHF. CDR3 DNA, as far as it was read: TGTGCCAGCAGTTCCTACCCGGACAACAATCAGCCC. The V call is TRBV27, the J call TRBJ1-5; D is possibly TRBD1 (5 bases). The read ends 3 residues shy of where the CDR3 ends; the end is completed using the germline J gene. In germline, CDR1 is MNHEY, CDR2 SMNVEV (reference sequence). This CDR3 region has 15 residues. V lost 4 bases and J lost 3, with 13 bases in between.

Points on this clone: The read terminates 3 residues before the CDR3 end, so the remaining end is supplied by the germline J gene. This chain joins TRBV7-8 and TRBJ2-1, with TRBD1 as a possible D gene (5 bases). V lost 3 bases and J lost 6, with 9 bases in between. The germline gives CDR1 SGHVS, CDR2 FQNEAQ. The CDR3 extends over 13 amino acids. CDR3 sequence: CASSFLGANEQFF. The CDR3 bases that were read are TGTGCCAGCAGCTTCCTTGGGGCCAATGAG.

With respect to this clone: Read sequence stops 3 residues before the CDR3 end, and the germline J gene provides the missing end. The chain uses TRBV11-2 and TRBJ2-7; a possible D gene is TRBD2 (6 bases). The CDR3 runs to 15 residues. V gave up 5 bases and J gave up 3 bases, with 17 bases separating them. Per the germline V gene, CDR1 is SGHAT and CDR2 is FQNNGV. The CDR3 spells CASSPGIAVYYEQYF. The DNA read from the CDR3 is TGTGCCAGCAGCCCAGGGATAGCGGTGTACTACGAG.

To note about this clone: Read coverage stops 3 residues before the CDR3 terminus; the germline J gene supplies the remainder. The chain links TRBV18 to TRBJ2-7; D may be TRBD1 (7 bases). The germline V gene encodes CDR1 KGHSH and CDR2 LQKENI. V was clipped by 3 bases and J by 0 bases, with 9 bases between them. The CDR3 contains 14 residues. The CDR3 DNA, read in part, is TGTGCCAGCTCACCGCGGGACAGCTCCTACGAG. It translates to CASSPRDSSYE. The CDR3 reads in full as CASSPRDSSYEQYF.

For this clone: The CDR3 end falls 3 residues outside the read, so it is completed with the germline J gene. The chain combines TRBV29-1 with TRBJ2-3, with 7 bases matching TRBD2. Germline CDR1 and CDR2: SQVTM and ANQGSEA. V gave up 0 bases and J gave up 2 bases; unmatched junction bases: 17. This CDR3 spans 19 amino acids. Incomplete CDR3 DNA: TGCAGCGTTGAAGATGGAGGTACTATCACGGGGGGAACCACAGATACG. This sequence encodes CSVEDGGTITGGTTDT. The complete CDR3 reads CSVEDGGTITGGTTDTQYF.

Worth noting for this clone: The DNA ends 3 residues before the CDR3 does, and the rest of the CDR3 is filled in from the germline J gene. The rearrangement links TRBV5-6 to TRBJ2-1; 12 positions match TRBD2. Trimming removed 5 bases from V and 7 bases from J; junction bases left unmatched: 4. Germline V CDR1 and CDR2: SGHDT, YYEEEE. This CDR3 is built from 14 residues. CDR3 DNA (partial): TGTGCCAGCAGTTTCGGACTAGCGGGAAATGAG. This translates into CASSFGLAGNE. The CDR3 reads in full as CASSFGLAGNEQFF.

The chain's CDR3 is CSAPQGSETQYF. The sequenced part of the CDR3 DNA is TGCAGTGCTCCTCAGGGTTCAGAGACC. V gene TRBV20-1 combines with J gene TRBJ2-5; weak D call: TRBD1 (5 bases). The read ends 3 residues early relative to the CDR3; the germline J gene fills the gap. The V end was cut by 5 bases, the J end by 4 bases, with 11 bases between. Germline CDR1 reads DFQATT; CDR2 reads SNEGSKA (reference sequence). The CDR3 covers 12 residues.

As for this clone: The read ends 3 residues before the CDR3 terminus; that terminus is restored from the germline J gene. This chain uses TRBV18 with TRBJ2-3; D uncertain. The V gene lost 4 bases and the J gene lost 5 bases, with 10 bases spanning the gap. There are 13 residues in the CDR3. Per the germline V gene, CDR1 is KGHSH and CDR2 is LQKENI. The sequenced part of the CDR3 DNA is TGTGCCAGCTCACTCTGGGCCCAAGATACG. Encoded protein: CASSLWAQDT. The full CDR3 is CASSLWAQDTQYF. Based on the CDR3 plus reference TRBV18 and TRBJ2-3, the full variable domain is NAGVMQNPRHLVRRRGQEARLRCSPMKGHSHVYWYRQLPEEGLKFMVYLQKENIIDESGMPKERFSAEFPKEGPSILRIQQVVRGDSAAYFCASSLWAQDTQYFGPGTRLTVL.

Concerning this clone: The read falls 3 residues short of the CDR3 end, and the missing part is taken from the germline J gene. V usage is TRBV5-1 and J usage is TRBJ2-1; 9 bases map to TRBD1. This CDR3 comprises 14 residues. Trimming cost V 1 base and J 9 bases; bases outside gene matches: 5. CDR1 SGHRS and CDR2 YFSETQ come from the germline V gene. The CDR3 spells CASSLRTGESEQFF. The sequenced CDR3 bases are TGCGCCAGCAGCTTGAGGACAGGGGAAAGTGAG.

Regarding this clone: Mismatch with germline at one junction end may stem from a read error. The read ends 3 residues early relative to the CDR3; the germline J gene fills the gap. Other nucleotide sequences from this sample produce the same CDR3. The chain couples TRBV13 to TRBJ2-6, with TRBD1 as a possible D gene (5 bases). CDR1 is PRHDT, CDR2 FYEKMQ, per germline (reference sequence). CDR3 length equals 15 residues. The CDR3 is CASSLGASGANVLTF. Incomplete CDR3 DNA: TGTGCCAGCAGTTTAGGGGCATCTGGGGCCAACGTC.

In regard to this clone: The read finishes 3 residues shy of the CDR3 end, and the germline J gene is used to complete it. J is TRBJ2-1 and V is TRBV5-1; 7 positions agree with TRBD1. Trimming at V came to 2 bases and at J to 5 bases, leaving 4 bases not matched to a gene. CDR1 SGHRS and CDR2 YFSETQ come from the germline V gene. This CDR3 has 14 amino acids. The sequenced CDR3 bases are TGCGCCAGCAGCTTTGGGACAGCTAACAATGAG. Protein product: CASSFGTANNE. The entire CDR3 sequence reads CASSFGTANNEQFF.

As concerns this clone: Coverage ceases 3 residues before the CDR3 finishes, and the germline J gene fills in the end. The chain employs TRBV11-2 and TRBJ1-2; D is possibly TRBD1 (6 bases). CDR1 and CDR2 (germline): SGHAT, FQNNGV. There are 14 residues in the CDR3. The V end lost 7 bases, the J end lost 7 bases, and 19 bases lay between the germline ends. CDR3 in amino acids: CASTPTRGMGGYTF. The CDR3 DNA, read in part, is TGTGCCAGCACCCCAACGAGGGGGATGGGTGGC.

About this clone itself: Read sequence stops 3 residues before the CDR3 end, and the germline J gene provides the missing end. The rearrangement links TRBV7-2 to TRBJ2-3; 7 nucleotides line up with TRBD2. The CDR3 has 17 amino acids. Germline CDR1 is SGHTA and CDR2 is FQGNSA. V dropped 0 bases and J dropped 6; count of bases not matched to a gene: 12. The CDR3 region is CASSLAVGSGSSDTQYF. The sequenced part of the CDR3 DNA is TGTGCCAGCAGCTTAGCGGTGGGTAGCGGGTCCTCGGATACG.

This CDR3 reads CSAELGQGINIQYF. The covered CDR3 bases are TGCAGTGCTGAACTGGGACAGGGAATCAACATT. The V gene is TRBV20-1, the J gene TRBJ2-4; 9 bases agree with TRBD1. Coverage ceases 3 residues before the CDR3 finishes, and the germline J gene fills in the end. V was pared by 5 bases and J by 7 bases, with 9 bases of the junction left unmatched. The CDR3 has 14 amino acids. Germline CDR1 DFQATT, CDR2 SNEGSKA (reference sequence).

CDR3 DNA (partial): TGTGCCAGCAGCCAAGACGGGGGTTTAGATACG. Its translation: CASSQDGGLDT. The full CDR3 reads CASSQDGGLDTQYF. The chain uses TRBV14 and TRBJ2-3; weak D call: TRBD2 (6 bases). The read comes to an end 3 residues before the CDR3 does, leaving the germline J gene to fill in the end. Germline assignment: CDR1 SGHDN and CDR2 FVKESK. The CDR3 is made up of 14 amino acids. V was shortened by 0 bases and J by 5 bases, with 9 bases between the two germline ends.

On this clone itself: The read is 3 residues too short to cover the CDR3 end, so that end is filled in from the germline J gene. The rearrangement uses TRBV19 and TRBJ1-6; 11 bases are a match to TRBD1. V dropped 6 bases and J dropped 6; count of bases not matched to a gene: 7. The germline CDR1 and CDR2 sequences are LNHDA and SQIVND (reference sequence). The CDR3 loop spans 16 amino acids. The part of the CDR3 DNA that was read is TGTGCCAGTAGAAGAGGACAGGGGGCTTTTAATTCACCC. Its protein product is CASRRGQGAFNSP. The CDR3 in full is CASRRGQGAFNSPLHF.

A note on this clone: The read ends 3 residues before the CDR3 terminus; that terminus is restored from the germline J gene. The chain is built from TRBV9 and TRBJ2-3; D is ambiguous. The CDR3 is made up of 19 amino acids. The ends were cut back, 0 bases at V and 0 bases at J, with 20 bases in the middle. Germline V gene lookup returns CDR1 SGDLS and CDR2 YYNGEE. The covered CDR3 bases are TGTGCCAGCAGCGTAGTTCCCCTTGGCGGATCCCCTAGCACAGATACG. Translating it yields CASSVVPLGGSPSTDT. The whole CDR3 sequence reads CASSVVPLGGSPSTDTQYF.

With respect to this clone: The read ends 3 residues before the CDR3 terminus; that terminus is restored from the germline J gene. The chain joins TRBV20-1 to TRBJ2-1; 12 positions agree with TRBD2. Germline assignment: CDR1 DFQATT and CDR2 SNEGSKA (reference sequence). The CDR3 extends over 16 amino acids. After removal of 7 bases from V and 7 bases from J, the junction contained 14 bases not matched to a gene. CDR3 amino acids: CSGVDSSGRAGNEQFF. Incomplete CDR3 DNA: TGCAGTGGAGTGGATTCTAGCGGGAGGGCCGGGAATGAG.

On this clone itself: The CDR3 end is not reached by the read, which stops 3 residues before it; the germline J gene fills it in. The genes are TRBV2 and TRBJ2-1, with 12 bases aligning to TRBD2. This CDR3 is 15 amino acids long. V lost 5 bases and J lost 8; bases outside the gene matches: 7. Germline V gene lookup returns CDR1 SNHLY and CDR2 FYNNEI. CDR3 region: CASSLRTSGKYEQFF. The CDR3 DNA, read in part, is TGTGCCAGCAGTTTACGGACTAGCGGGAAGTATGAG.

Worth noting for this clone: The read falls 3 residues short of the CDR3 end, and the missing part is taken from the germline J gene. The chain carries TRBV7-6 and TRBJ1-1, with 7 bases matching TRBD1. Germline-derived CDR1 and CDR2 are SGHVS and FNYEAQ. The CDR3 is 15 amino acids. V was pared by 2 bases and J by 3 bases, with 6 bases of the junction left unmatched. CDR3 in amino acids: CASSLSTGPYTEAFF. The part of the CDR3 DNA that was read is TGTGCCAGCAGCTTATCGACAGGGCCCTACACTGAA.

Note on this clone: The CDR3 goes on 3 residues after the read ends, and that part is filled in from the germline J gene. This sequence joins TRBV18 and TRBJ2-4, with 8 bases lining up with TRBD1. Germline loops: CDR1 KGHSH, CDR2 LQKENI. CDR3 length: 17 amino acids. CDR3 loop: CASSPRISKTGAVGQYF. The DNA read from the CDR3 is TGTGCCAGCTCGCCCCGGATATCTAAGACAGGGGCGGTTGGT.